These 20 T cell receptor beta chains originate from one sample sequenced in a study of shared clonotypes between healthy human individuals. Assay used: immunoSEQ multiplex PCR; TCRdb lists only in-frame clones, some missing. The profile covers about 600,000 clones, with 95% to 98% appearing a single time and less than 0.065% taken by the ten largest. The sequenced sample was naive CD4+ T cells sorted from blood. Subset here: CD45RA+ positively selected. The receptor source for this set is a woman aged 25 to 39 in good health.

This clone appeared once. The chain uses TRBV4-1 and TRBJ2-7; D ambiguous. V lost 1 base and J 0 bases, leaving 13 bases between the germline ends. The CDR3 covers 16 residues. Germline V CDR1 and CDR2: MGHRA, YSYEKL. In nucleotides, the CDR3 is TGCGCCAGCAGCCAAGTTTTTCCGAGGAGCTCCTACGAGCAGTACTTC. Amino acids: CASSQVFPRSSYEQYF.

The chain recombines TRBV5-1 with TRBJ1-3; TRBD1 matches at 7 bases. Germline V gene sequence: CDR1 SGHRS, CDR2 YFSETQ. CDR3 size: 16 residues. J gave up 1 base and V 4 bases, and 8 bases lay outside the gene matches. In DNA form, the CDR3 reads TGCGCCAGCAGCAACCAGGGACAGTCATCTGGAAACACCATATATTTT. This gives the protein CASSNQGQSSGNTIYF.

The chain employs TRBV19 and TRBJ2-7, with D possibly being TRBD2 (5 bases). Trimming pared 1 base from V and 2 bases from J, leaving 12 bases between. The germline V gene has CDR1 LNHDA and CDR2 SQIVND (reference sequence). This CDR3 has 15 amino acids. The CDR3 protein is CASSIGGGPPYEQYF. The CDR3 DNA follows: TGTGCCAGTAGTATAGGTGGCGGGCCACCCTACGAGCAGTACTTC.

This sequence joins TRBV11-2 and TRBJ1-4; a possible D gene is TRBD1 (6 bases). From germline, CDR1 is SGHAT and CDR2 FQNNGV. V was cut by 6 bases and J by 3 bases, with 17 bases left in between. The length of the CDR3 is 16 residues. CDR3 nucleotides: TGTGCCAGCAGATCTCTCAGAGAGGGGGCTAATGAAAAACTGTTTTTT. Translation: CASRSLREGANEKLFF.

The chain is built from TRBV5-1 and TRBJ2-5; 10 bases map to TRBD1. The CDR3 loop spans 16 amino acids. Germline lookup yields CDR1 SGHRS and CDR2 YFSETQ. The junction had 7 bases not matched to a gene; V was cut back by 4 bases and J by 1 base. CDR3 in amino acids: CASSPTGTGVQETQYF. Here the CDR3 DNA reads TGCGCCAGCAGCCCGACCGGGACAGGGGTCCAAGAGACCCAGTACTTC.

This clone occurred once. This chain joins TRBV28 and TRBJ2-3; D is undetermined. V lost 3 bases and J lost 4, with 11 bases in between. CDR3 size: 14 residues. Germline V gives CDR1 MDHEN, CDR2 SYDVKM. In nucleotides, the CDR3 is TGTGCCAGCAGTTTCGGTGGTGGGGCAGATACGCAGTATTTT. Amino acids: CASSFGGGADTQYF. Full variable domain (remainder filled in from reference TRBV28 and TRBJ2-3): DVKVTQSSRYLVKRTGEKVFLECVQDMDHENMFWYRQDPGLGLRLIYFSYDVKMKEKGDIPEGYSVSREKKERFSLILESASTNQTSMYLCASSFGGGADTQYFGPGTRLTVL.

The chain combines TRBV5-1 with TRBJ1-1; 8 nucleotides line up with TRBD1. Unmatched junction bases numbered 16, after V lost 2 bases and J lost 1 base. Germline CDR1 reads SGHRS; CDR2 reads YFSETQ. This CDR3 is built from 19 residues. The CDR3 loop reads CASSFRRRYSGQENTEAFF. The DNA of the CDR3 is TGCGCCAGCAGCTTTCGTCGGCGATACTCGGGACAGGAGAACACTGAAGCTTTCTTT. Drawing the rest from reference TRBV5-1 and TRBJ1-1, the complete variable domain is KAGVTQTPRYLIKTRGQQVTLSCSPISGHRSVSWYQQTPGQGLQFLFEYFSETQRNKGNFPGRFSGRQFSNSRSEMNVSTLELGDSALYLCASSFRRRYSGQENTEAFFGQGTRLTVV.

The chain recombines TRBV7-2 with TRBJ2-4; TRBD2 matches at 9 bases. This CDR3 has 16 amino acids. V lost 5 bases to trimming and J lost 0 bases; unmatched junction nucleotides: 5. Germline CDR1 and CDR2: SGHTA and FQGNSA. The chain's CDR3 is CASSPTSGLAKNIQYF. The CDR3 DNA is TGTGCCAGCAGCCCAACTAGCGGGTTAGCCAAAAACATTCAGTACTTC. The whole variable domain, remainder taken from reference TRBV7-2 and TRBJ2-4, is GAGVSQSPSNKVTEKGKDVELRCDPISGHTALYWYRQSLGQGLEFLIYFQGNSAPDKSGLPSDRFSAERTGGSVSTLTIQRTQQEDSAVYLCASSPTSGLAKNIQYFGAGTRLSVL.

This clone has just one count. This chain uses TRBV29-1 with TRBJ1-1, with D perhaps matching TRBD1 (5 bases). The CDR3 has 14 amino acids. Germline lookup yields CDR1 SQVTM and CDR2 ANQGSEA. The ends were cut back, 6 bases at V and 2 bases at J, with 16 bases in the middle. CDR3 sequence reads: CSVQPGGLNTEAFF. The CDR3 region has the DNA TGCAGCGTCCAACCGGGGGGGTTAAACACTGAAGCTTTCTTT.

The chain's CDR3 is CASSVGPGVQEFF. The CDR3 nucleotides read TGTGCCAGCAGCGTAGGGCCGGGCGTACAGGAGTTCTTC. V is TRBV9 and J is TRBJ2-1; tentatively, D is TRBD1 (5 bases). This CDR3 has 13 amino acids. V gave up 0 bases and J gave up 14 bases, with 15 bases separating them. Germline CDR1 SGDLS, CDR2 YYNGEE.

The chain combines TRBV7-9 with TRBJ2-2, with D possibly TRBD1 on 6 matching bases. V was clipped by 3 bases and J by 0 bases, with 11 bases between them. CDR1 and CDR2 (germline): SEHNR, FQNEAQ (reference sequence). The length of the CDR3 is 16 residues. This chain's CDR3 is CASSLARDTNTGELFF. For the CDR3, the DNA is TGTGCCAGCAGCTTGGCCCGGGACACGAACACCGGGGAGCTGTTTTTT. Together with reference TRBV7-9 and TRBJ2-2, the CDR3 gives the full variable domain: DTGVSQNPRHKITKRGQNVTFRCDPISEHNRLYWYRQTLGQGPEFLTYFQNEAQLEKSRLLSDRFSAERPKGSFSTLEIQRTEQGDSAMYLCASSLARDTNTGELFFGEGSRLTVL.

The V and J genes are TRBV1 and TRBJ1-3. TRBV1 has pseudogene status. The CDR3 consists of 15 residues. The CDR3 loop reads CTSSEGPGSGNTIYF. CDR3 sequence (DNA): TGCACCAGCAGCGAAGGACCGGGCTCTGGAAACACCATATATTTT.

A remark on this clone: The same CDR3 also results from other DNA sequences found in this sample. The chain links TRBV5-1 to TRBJ1-2; D is ambiguous. Germline V gene lookup returns CDR1 SGHRS and CDR2 YFSETQ. Trimming cost V 0 bases and J 3 bases, with 6 bases left between them. The CDR3 has 13 residues. This chain's CDR3 is CASSLGRDYGYTF. DNA for the CDR3: TGCGCCAGCAGCTTGGGGCGGGACTATGGCTACACCTTC.

The V gene is TRBV28, the J gene TRBJ1-2; 12 positions match TRBD1. V lost 5 bases, J lost 8 bases, and 15 bases stayed unmatched. This CDR3 spans 17 amino acids. Germline CDR1 MDHEN, CDR2 SYDVKM. CDR3 region: CASSDPGQGAYLGGYTF. DNA for the CDR3: TGTGCCAGCAGTGACCCGGGACAGGGGGCGTACTTAGGGGGCTACACCTTC.

The rearrangement uses TRBV5-1 and TRBJ2-5, with 8 positions matching TRBD2. The trim removed 4 bases at V and 5 bases at J, leaving 13 bases unmatched. Germline CDR1 is SGHRS and CDR2 is YFSETQ. The CDR3 is made up of 16 amino acids. The CDR3 sequence: CASSQTSGLKSETQYF. CDR3 bases: TGCGCCAGCAGCCAAACTAGCGGCTTAAAATCGGAGACCCAGTACTTC.

J is TRBJ2-1 and V is TRBV9; no definite D call. V lost 2 bases to trimming and J lost 9 bases, with 9 bases between them. Germline loops: CDR1 SGDLS, CDR2 YYNGEE. The CDR3 runs to 12 residues. The CDR3 DNA reads TGTGCCAGCAGCGTTCCCTTTGGTGAGCAGTTCTTC. Its protein is CASSVPFGEQFF.

The chain couples TRBV11-1 to TRBJ2-1; 10 bases match TRBD2. Germline V CDR1 and CDR2: SGHAT, FQDESV (reference sequence). The CDR3 length is 15 residues. Trimming removed 2 bases from V and 7 bases from J; junction bases left unmatched: 5. The CDR3: CASSLRLAGVNEQFF. As DNA, the CDR3 is TGTGCCAGCAGCTTAAGGCTAGCGGGAGTTAATGAGCAGTTCTTC.

The chain employs TRBV4-1 and TRBJ2-1; D perhaps matches TRBD2 (5 bases). CDR3 length: 16 residues. V was pared by 1 base and J by 2 bases, with 12 bases between. Looked up from germline, CDR1 is MGHRA and CDR2 is YSYEKL. The CDR3 loop is CASSQGRGWPYNEQFF. DNA for the CDR3: TGCGCCAGCAGCCAAGGGAGAGGGTGGCCCTACAATGAGCAGTTCTTC.

The V call is TRBV6-6, the J call TRBJ2-5; 8 positions agree with TRBD2. The trim removed 0 bases at V and 2 bases at J, leaving 5 bases unmatched. Per germline, CDR1 MNHNY and CDR2 SVGAGI (reference sequence). This CDR3 has 16 amino acids. The CDR3 nucleotides are TGTGCCAGCAGTTACTCATTTAGCGGGAAGCAAGAGACCCAGTACTTC. Translating it yields CASSYSFSGKQETQYF.

CDR3 sequence: CASSRPDRGISHEQYF. The DNA for the CDR3 is TGCGCCAGCAGCCGACCCGACAGGGGAATTTCCCACGAGCAGTACTTC. The chain couples TRBV5-1 to TRBJ2-5, with 8 bases that match TRBD1. The J call may be in error: the DNA end matches TRBJ2-7 better. Germline V CDR1 and CDR2: SGHRS, YFSETQ. CDR3 length equals 16 residues.